These 14 T cell receptor beta chains were all obtained from the same sample, sequenced in a study of memory CD4+ T cells and cytomegalovirus serostatus. Single viable CD3+CD4+CD8-CD45RO+ cells were sorted as the memory CD4+ T cells. Data came from immunoSEQ multiplex PCR; TCRdb stores just in-frame clones and leaves some out. Among more than 55,000 clones listed, 82% were seen once. Sequences were obtained from memory CD4+ T cells from blood. The receptor set was obtained from an adult in good health and CMV-seronegative.

V gene TRBV30 combines with J gene TRBJ2-3; D is undetermined. Looked up from germline, CDR1 is GTSNPN and CDR2 is SVGIG (reference sequence). V was shortened by 3 bases and J by 0 bases, with 10 bases between the two germline ends. This CDR3 contains 14 residues. The CDR3 coding sequence is TGTGCCTGGAGAAGGGATCAGAGCACAGATACGCAGTATTTT. It codes for CAWRRDQSTDTQYF.

The chain combines TRBV19 with TRBJ1-5; D ambiguous. The V end lost 5 bases, the J end lost 11 bases, and 22 bases lay between the germline ends. In germline, CDR1 is LNHDA, CDR2 SQIVND (reference sequence). The CDR3 covers 15 residues. DNA of the CDR3: TGTGCCAGTAGTCCTAGAAGAGGTCGGGAAGGGTCCCAGCATTTT. Its protein product is CASSPRRGREGSQHF.

The rearrangement links TRBV28 to TRBJ2-1; 9 bases are a match to TRBD2. CDR1 is MDHEN and CDR2 is SYDVKM in the germline V gene. The length of the CDR3 is 16 residues. V lost 4 bases and J lost 9; bases outside the gene matches: 13. CDR3 residues: CASSSLSGSHGSEQFF. CDR3 nucleotides: TGTGCCAGCAGTTCACTTAGCGGGAGTCACGGGAGTGAGCAGTTCTTC.

The chain employs TRBV9 and TRBJ2-1; 8 nucleotides agree with TRBD2. V gave up 2 bases and J gave up 10 bases; unmatched junction bases: 8. CDR1 is SGDLS and CDR2 is YYNGEE in the germline V gene. This CDR3 has 14 residues. CDR3 loop: CASSVFGGASEQFF. CDR3 in DNA: TGTGCCAGCAGCGTGTTCGGGGGGGCCTCAGAGCAGTTCTTC.

The chain uses TRBV6-6 and TRBJ1-1, with D unresolved. Trimming took off 2 bases at V and 5 bases at J, with 9 bases between the two ends. The CDR3 is made up of 13 amino acids. CDR1 and CDR2 (germline): MNHNY, SVGAGI (reference sequence). CDR3 amino acids: CASSYDPRTEAFF. CDR3 in DNA: TGTGCCAGCAGTTACGACCCCCGTACTGAAGCTTTCTTT.

There are a few counts of this clone. Other DNA sequences in this specimen translate into the identical CDR3. Here the CDR3 DNA reads TGTGCCAGCAGTGAACAAGGGGAGGCCTACGAGCAGTACTTC. This gives the protein CASSEQGEAYEQYF. The rearrangement uses TRBV2 and TRBJ2-7; TRBD2 is a possible D gene (6 bases). This CDR3 contains 14 residues. Looked up from germline, CDR1 is SNHLY and CDR2 is FYNNEI. Trimming took off 2 bases at V and 2 bases at J, with 10 bases between the two ends.

In DNA form, the CDR3 reads TGTGCCAGCAGCCTAGACGGCAGGGCCGAGCAGTACTTC. This sequence encodes CASSLDGRAEQYF. The chain joins TRBV7-9 to TRBJ2-7, with a weak D call TRBD1 (5 bases). Germline V CDR1 and CDR2: SEHNR, FQNEAQ (reference sequence). The CDR3 spans 13 residues. V lost 5 bases and J 6 bases, leaving 14 bases between the germline ends.

The V and J genes are TRBV19 and TRBJ2-1, with D maybe TRBD1 (6 bases). Germline CDR1 LNHDA, CDR2 SQIVND (reference sequence). The V end was cut by 1 base, the J end by 0 bases, with 10 bases between. The CDR3 runs to 16 residues. CDR3 coding DNA: TGTGCCAGTAGTATAGGAGGGGGACGCTCCTACAATGAGCAGTTCTTC. This translates into CASSIGGGRSYNEQFF.

This clone has more than one count but fewer than ten. The chain uses TRBV5-1 and TRBJ2-1; D ambiguous. Trimming pared 0 bases from V and 2 bases from J, leaving 6 bases between. The CDR3 has 14 amino acids. CDR1 is SGHRS, CDR2 YFSETQ, per germline. The CDR3 region is CASSLGQAYNEQFF. The CDR3 region has the DNA TGCGCCAGCAGCTTGGGGCAGGCCTACAATGAGCAGTTCTTC. The complete variable domain, with remaining parts taken from reference TRBV5-1 and TRBJ2-1, reads KAGVTQTPRYLIKTRGQQVTLSCSPISGHRSVSWYQQTPGQGLQFLFEYFSETQRNKGNFPGRFSGRQFSNSRSEMNVSTLELGDSALYLCASSLGQAYNEQFFGPGTRLTVL.

A remark on this clone: Other nucleotide sequences from this sample produce the same CDR3. This chain uses TRBV7-2 with TRBJ2-7; D possibly uses TRBD1 or TRBD2 (5 bases each). The V gene lost 1 base and the J gene lost 0 bases, with 10 bases spanning the gap. This CDR3 spans 15 amino acids. Per germline, CDR1 SGHTA and CDR2 FQGNSA. The CDR3 coding sequence is TGTGCCAGCAGCTTAGTCGCAGGGAGCTCCTACGAGCAGTACTTC. Translation gives CASSLVAGSSYEQYF.

The gene calls are TRBV12-5 and TRBJ2-7; possibly TRBD1 or TRBD2 for D (5 bases each). V was clipped by 0 bases and J by 3 bases, with 21 bases between them. The length of the CDR3 is 18 residues. Germline-derived CDR1 and CDR2 are LGHNT and FRNRAP. The CDR3, as DNA: TGTGCTAGTGGTTTGGTACTAACAGGCTCTCAACGGGGCTACGAGCAGTACTTC. Its protein is CASGLVLTGSQRGYEQYF.

The chain joins TRBV12-5 to TRBJ2-2; a possible D gene is TRBD1 (5 bases). V lost 0 bases to trimming and J lost 3 bases, with 14 bases between them. CDR1 and CDR2 (germline): LGHNT, FRNRAP. CDR3 length: 17 amino acids. The CDR3: CASGLVRAGYHTGELFF. CDR3 in DNA: TGTGCTAGTGGTTTGGTACGGGCAGGGTATCACACCGGGGAGCTGTTTTTT.

The J gene is TRBJ2-3, the V gene TRBV9; 10 bases agree with TRBD2. The CDR3 contains 16 residues. V lost 0 bases to trimming and J lost 6 bases; unmatched junction nucleotides: 7. Per germline, CDR1 SGDLS and CDR2 YYNGEE. CDR3 sequence: CASSVGSSGGQDTQYF. The CDR3 DNA follows: TGTGCCAGCAGCGTAGGATCTAGCGGGGGTCAGGATACGCAGTATTTT.

The V and J genes are TRBV7-2 and TRBJ2-1, with D uncertain. V lost 0 bases to trimming and J lost 7 bases, with 16 bases between them. The CDR3 length is 16 residues. CDR1 and CDR2 (germline): SGHTA, FQGNSA. CDR3 amino acids: CASSLALGIRANEQFF. The CDR3 nucleotides read TGTGCCAGCAGCTTAGCGCTCGGCATTCGGGCAAATGAGCAGTTCTTC.